The next 9 T cell receptor beta chains were all read from a single sample in a study of blood T cell repertoires in COVID-19. Sequencing used immunoSEQ multiplex PCR; TCRdb keeps in-frame clones, though not all of them. The sample has over 60,000 clones, roughly 82% seen once. Sequencing used peripheral blood. All receptors come from an older man with active COVID-19.

V is TRBV7-9 and J is TRBJ2-1, with D unresolved. Germline CDR1 reads SEHNR; CDR2 reads FQNEAQ (reference sequence). Trimming shortened V by 3 bases and J by 7 bases, and 7 bases separated the two germline ends. The CDR3 spans 12 residues. The CDR3 sequence is CASSFSRNEQFF. The CDR3 nucleotides read TGTGCCAGCAGCTTTAGTCGGAATGAGCAGTTCTTC.

Only one count was recorded for this clone. The chain uses TRBV29-1 and TRBJ2-7, with D possibly matching TRBD1 (5 bases). Deletions cut 3 bases from V and 0 bases from J, with 9 bases between. Germline V lookup: CDR1 SQVTM, CDR2 ANQGSEA. The CDR3 runs 13 residues. The CDR3 DNA reads as TGCAGCGTTGATATTGGGGCCTCCTACGAGCAGTACTTC. This sequence encodes CSVDIGASYEQYF.

The chain has TRBV5-4 and TRBJ2-1; D remains unclear. The germline V gene has CDR1 SGHNT and CDR2 YYREEE (reference sequence). Trimming pared 0 bases from V and 6 bases from J, leaving 7 bases between. CDR3 length: 13 residues. The CDR3, as DNA: TGTGCCAGCAGCTTGGTTTATTCCAATGAGCAGTTCTTC. Amino acid sequence: CASSLVYSNEQFF.

The V gene is TRBV29-1, the J gene TRBJ2-7; 8 bases match TRBD1. V lost 4 bases and J lost 5; bases outside the gene matches: 10. Germline V gene lookup returns CDR1 SQVTM and CDR2 ANQGSEA. The CDR3 covers 14 residues. CDR3 protein: CSVGNRGFSNEQYF. In nucleotides, the CDR3 is TGCAGCGTTGGAAACAGGGGGTTTTCAAACGAGCAGTACTTC.

The table lists this clone with a count of one. The rearrangement links TRBV27 to TRBJ1-2, with TRBD1 matching over 7 bases. Germline V gene data show CDR1 as MNHEY and CDR2 as SMNVEV (reference sequence). This CDR3 region has 15 residues. V was pared by 0 bases and J by 6 bases, with 7 bases of the junction left unmatched. The CDR3 here is CASSLSNYRGHGYTF. DNA of the CDR3: TGTGCCAGCAGTTTATCGAATTACAGGGGCCATGGCTACACCTTC.

The chain couples TRBV15 to TRBJ2-7, with D perhaps TRBD1 (5 bases). Trimming shortened V by 4 bases and J by 1 base, and 20 bases separated the two germline ends. CDR3 size: 17 residues. CDR1 and CDR2 from the germline V gene are LNHNV and YYDKDF (reference sequence). In DNA, the CDR3 is TGTGCCACCAGCAACAGGAATTCCCCGAGGAAATCCTACGAGCAGTACTTC. Translating gives CATSNRNSPRKSYEQYF.

This chain uses TRBV4-1 with TRBJ2-3; D is possibly TRBD2 (6 bases). Deletions cut 1 base from V and 9 bases from J, with 17 bases between. This CDR3 region has 15 residues. CDR1 and CDR2 (germline): MGHRA, YSYEKL. The CDR3 DNA reads as TGCGCCAGCAGCCAAGGGGAGGTGGGGGGTCCAACGCAGTATTTT. Translation: CASSQGEVGGPTQYF.

This clone was recorded once. The chain links TRBV7-2 to TRBJ2-7, with TRBD2 matching 13 bases. V lost 5 bases to trimming and J lost 2 bases; unmatched junction nucleotides: 3. The germline V gene has CDR1 SGHTA and CDR2 FQGNSA. This CDR3 contains 15 residues. The CDR3 loop is CASSTLAGGTYEQYF. For the CDR3, the DNA is TGTGCCAGCAGCACACTAGCGGGGGGGACCTACGAGCAGTACTTC.

The rearrangement links TRBV28 to TRBJ2-7; D not resolved. The length of the CDR3 is 13 residues. The germline gives CDR1 MDHEN, CDR2 SYDVKM. V lost 7 bases and J 2 bases, leaving 12 bases between the germline ends. CDR3 nucleotides: TGTGCCAGCATCAGGAACAGACCCTACGAGCAGTACTTC. This sequence encodes CASIRNRPYEQYF.